This T cell receptor (beta chain) originates from a study of blood T cell repertoires in COVID-19. Everyone who took part was roughly 18 to 90 years old, and they came from some 23 US areas. TCRdb's table, derived via immunoSEQ multiplex PCR, lists solely in-frame clones and lacks some. The profile covers about 140,000 clones, with approximately 84% appearing a single time and roughly 3.4% taken by the ten largest. Germline values: CDR1 MNHEY, CDR2 SVGAGI. There are 15 residues in the CDR3. With 2 bases clipped from V and 7 bases from J, the junction kept 8 bases outside the gene matches. The chain joins TRBV6-5 to TRBJ2-1; 7 bases agree with TRBD1. Sequenced material: PBMCs or T cells enriched from blood (not recorded which). The clonotype was recovered from a woman aged 50 to 60 with acute COVID-19. CDR3 sequence reads: CASSYGTAGRNEQFF. The CDR3 nucleotides read TGTGCCAGCAGTTACGGGACAGCAGGTCGGAATGAGCAGTTCTTC.